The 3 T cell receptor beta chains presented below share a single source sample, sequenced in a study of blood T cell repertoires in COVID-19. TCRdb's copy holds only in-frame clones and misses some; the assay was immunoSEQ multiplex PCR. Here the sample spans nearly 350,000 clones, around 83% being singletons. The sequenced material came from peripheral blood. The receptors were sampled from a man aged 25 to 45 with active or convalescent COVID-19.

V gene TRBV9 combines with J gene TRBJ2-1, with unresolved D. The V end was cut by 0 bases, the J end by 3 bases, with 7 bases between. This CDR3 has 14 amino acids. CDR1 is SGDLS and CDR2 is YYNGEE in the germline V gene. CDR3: CASSVGPGYNEQFF. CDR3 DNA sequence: TGTGCCAGCAGCGTAGGGCCAGGCTACAATGAGCAGTTCTTC. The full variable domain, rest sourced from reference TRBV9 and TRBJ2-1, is DSGVTQTPKHLITATGQRVTLRCSPRSGDLSVYWYQQSLDQGLQFLIQYYNGEERAKGNILERFSAQQFPDLHSELNLSSLELGDSALYFCASSVGPGYNEQFFGPGTRLTVL.

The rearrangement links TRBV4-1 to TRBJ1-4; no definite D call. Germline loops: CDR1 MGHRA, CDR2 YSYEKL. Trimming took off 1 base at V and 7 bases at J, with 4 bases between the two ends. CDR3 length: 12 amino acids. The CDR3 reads CASSQVLEKLFF. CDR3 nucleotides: TGCGCCAGCAGCCAAGTTCTTGAAAAACTGTTTTTT.

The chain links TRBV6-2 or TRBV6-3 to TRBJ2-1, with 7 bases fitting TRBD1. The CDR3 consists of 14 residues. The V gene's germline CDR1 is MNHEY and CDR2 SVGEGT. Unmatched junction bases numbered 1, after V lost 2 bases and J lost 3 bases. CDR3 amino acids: CASSYRDSYNEQFF. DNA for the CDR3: TGTGCCAGCAGTTACAGGGACAGCTACAATGAGCAGTTCTTC.